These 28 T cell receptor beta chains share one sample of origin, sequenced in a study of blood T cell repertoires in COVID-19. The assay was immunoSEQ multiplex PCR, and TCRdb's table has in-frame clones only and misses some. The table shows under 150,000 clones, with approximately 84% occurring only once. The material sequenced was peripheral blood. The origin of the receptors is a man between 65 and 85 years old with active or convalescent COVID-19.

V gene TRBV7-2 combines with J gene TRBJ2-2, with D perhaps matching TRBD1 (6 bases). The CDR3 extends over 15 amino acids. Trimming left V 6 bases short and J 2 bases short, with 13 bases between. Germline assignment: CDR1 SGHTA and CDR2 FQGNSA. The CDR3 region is CASRSGTPNTGELFF. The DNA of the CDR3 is TGTGCCAGCAGGTCCGGGACACCCAACACCGGGGAGCTGTTTTTT.

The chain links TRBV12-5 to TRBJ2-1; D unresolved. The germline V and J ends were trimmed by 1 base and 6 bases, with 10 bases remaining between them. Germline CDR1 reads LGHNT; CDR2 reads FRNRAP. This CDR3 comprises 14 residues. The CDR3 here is CASGLGRSFNEQFF. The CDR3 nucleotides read TGTGCTAGTGGTTTGGGTAGGAGCTTCAATGAGCAGTTCTTC.

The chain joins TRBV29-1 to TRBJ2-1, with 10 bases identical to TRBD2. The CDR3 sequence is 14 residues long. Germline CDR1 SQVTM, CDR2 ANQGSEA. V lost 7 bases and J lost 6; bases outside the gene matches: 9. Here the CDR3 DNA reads TGCAGCGCCAAAGCTAGCGGGAGCAGCAATGAGCAGTTCTTC. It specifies CSAKASGSSNEQFF.

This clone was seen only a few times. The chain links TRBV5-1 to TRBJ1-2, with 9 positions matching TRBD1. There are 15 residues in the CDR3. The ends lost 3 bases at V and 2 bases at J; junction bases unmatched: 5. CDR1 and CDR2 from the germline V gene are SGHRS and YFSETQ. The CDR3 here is CASSWGQGPNYGYTF. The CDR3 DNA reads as TGCGCCAGCAGCTGGGGACAGGGCCCGAACTATGGCTACACCTTC.

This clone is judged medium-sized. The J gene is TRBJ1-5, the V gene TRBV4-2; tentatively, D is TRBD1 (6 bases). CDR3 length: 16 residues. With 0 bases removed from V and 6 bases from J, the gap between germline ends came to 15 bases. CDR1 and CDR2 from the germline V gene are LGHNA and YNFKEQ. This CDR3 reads CASSQDTWTEAQPQHF. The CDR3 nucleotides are TGTGCCAGCAGCCAAGACACCTGGACAGAGGCTCAGCCCCAGCATTTT.

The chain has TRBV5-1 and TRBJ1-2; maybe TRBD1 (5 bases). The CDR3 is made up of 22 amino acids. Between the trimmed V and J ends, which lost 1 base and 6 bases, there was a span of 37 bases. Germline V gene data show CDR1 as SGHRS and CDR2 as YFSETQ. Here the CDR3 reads CASSLSWGPTPAILRGRHGYTF. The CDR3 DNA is TGCGCCAGCAGCTTGTCGTGGGGACCAACGCCCGCGATCCTCCGGGGGAGGCATGGCTACACCTTC.

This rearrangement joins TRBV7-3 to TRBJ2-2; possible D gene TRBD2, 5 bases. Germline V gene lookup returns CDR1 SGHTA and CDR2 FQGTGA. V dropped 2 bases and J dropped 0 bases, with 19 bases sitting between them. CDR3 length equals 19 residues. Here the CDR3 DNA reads TGTGCCAGCAGCTTACGCTCATTGATTAGCGTGGCGAACACCGGGGAGCTGTTTTTT. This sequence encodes CASSLRSLISVANTGELFF.

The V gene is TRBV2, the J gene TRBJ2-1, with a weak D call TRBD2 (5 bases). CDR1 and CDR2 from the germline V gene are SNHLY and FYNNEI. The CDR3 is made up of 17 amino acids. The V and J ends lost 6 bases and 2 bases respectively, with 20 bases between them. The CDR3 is CASSRGKRRLPYNEQFF. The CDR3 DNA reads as TGTGCCAGCAGCCGTGGAAAGCGGAGACTCCCCTACAATGAGCAGTTCTTC.

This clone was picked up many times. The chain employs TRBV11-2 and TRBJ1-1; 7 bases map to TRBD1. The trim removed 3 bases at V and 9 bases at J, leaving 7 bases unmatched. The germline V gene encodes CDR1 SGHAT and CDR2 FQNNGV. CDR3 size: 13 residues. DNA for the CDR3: TGTGCCAGCAGCTTGACAGGGCAGGGCAAAGCTTTCTTT. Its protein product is CASSLTGQGKAFF.

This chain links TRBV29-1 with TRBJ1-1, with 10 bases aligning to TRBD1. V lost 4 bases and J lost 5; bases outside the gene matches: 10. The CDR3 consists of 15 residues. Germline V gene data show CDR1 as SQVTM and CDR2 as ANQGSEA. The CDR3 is CSVARTGGIGTEAFF. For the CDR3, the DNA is TGCAGCGTTGCCAGGACAGGGGGAATCGGGACTGAAGCTTTCTTT.

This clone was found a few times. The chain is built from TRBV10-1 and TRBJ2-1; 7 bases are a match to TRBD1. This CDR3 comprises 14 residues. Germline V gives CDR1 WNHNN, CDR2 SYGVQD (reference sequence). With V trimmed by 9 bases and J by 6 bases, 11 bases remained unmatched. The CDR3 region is CASGSETGINEQFF. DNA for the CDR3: TGCGCCAGTGGTTCCGAGACAGGGATCAATGAGCAGTTCTTC.

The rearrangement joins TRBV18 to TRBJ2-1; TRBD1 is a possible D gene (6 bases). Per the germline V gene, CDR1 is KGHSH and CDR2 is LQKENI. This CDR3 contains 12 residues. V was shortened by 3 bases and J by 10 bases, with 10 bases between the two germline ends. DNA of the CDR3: TGTGCCAGCTCACCGGACAGTAAGGAGCAGTTCTTC. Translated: CASSPDSKEQFF.

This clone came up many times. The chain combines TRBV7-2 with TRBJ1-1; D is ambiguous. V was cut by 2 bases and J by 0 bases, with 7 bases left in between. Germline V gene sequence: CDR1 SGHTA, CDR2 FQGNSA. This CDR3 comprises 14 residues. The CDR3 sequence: CASSLLIVNTEAFF. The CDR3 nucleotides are TGTGCCAGCAGCTTACTTATAGTGAACACTGAAGCTTTCTTT.

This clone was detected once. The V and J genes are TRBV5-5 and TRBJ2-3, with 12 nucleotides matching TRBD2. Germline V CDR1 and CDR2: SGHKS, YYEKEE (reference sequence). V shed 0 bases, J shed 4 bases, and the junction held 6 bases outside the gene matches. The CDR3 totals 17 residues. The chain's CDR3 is CASSLVASGGVPDTQYF. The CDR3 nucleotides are TGTGCCAGCAGCTTGGTGGCTAGCGGGGGGGTACCAGATACGCAGTATTTT.

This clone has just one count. The CDR3: CATSTWTSAQETQYF. In DNA form, the CDR3 reads TGTGCCACCAGCACTTGGACTAGCGCCCAAGAGACCCAGTACTTC. This chain links TRBV15 with TRBJ2-5, with 9 bases aligning to TRBD2. V lost 4 bases to trimming and J lost 1 base; unmatched junction nucleotides: 4. Germline lookup yields CDR1 LNHNV and CDR2 YYDKDF (reference sequence). The CDR3 loop spans 15 amino acids.

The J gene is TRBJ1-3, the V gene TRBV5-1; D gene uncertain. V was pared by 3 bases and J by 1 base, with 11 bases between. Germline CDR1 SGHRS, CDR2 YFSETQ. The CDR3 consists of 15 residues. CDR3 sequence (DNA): TGCGCCAGCAGCTCCTCCGTCGGGTCTGGAAACACCATATATTTT. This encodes CASSSSVGSGNTIYF.

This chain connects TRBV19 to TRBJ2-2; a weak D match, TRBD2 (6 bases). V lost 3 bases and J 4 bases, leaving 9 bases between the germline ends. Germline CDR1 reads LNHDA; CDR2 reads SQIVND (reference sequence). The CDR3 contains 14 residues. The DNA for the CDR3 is TGTGCCAGTAGTATCGGGAGACCCACCGGGGAGCTGTTTTTT. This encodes CASSIGRPTGELFF.

CDR3 loop: CASSQARAGEKLFF. CDR3 nucleotides: TGTGCCAGCAGCCAAGCGCGGGCCGGGGAAAAACTGTTTTTT. The rearrangement joins TRBV4-2 to TRBJ1-4, with D unresolved. This CDR3 comprises 14 residues. The germline V and J ends were trimmed by 1 base and 8 bases, with 11 bases remaining between them. Germline V gene sequence: CDR1 LGHNA, CDR2 YNFKEQ.

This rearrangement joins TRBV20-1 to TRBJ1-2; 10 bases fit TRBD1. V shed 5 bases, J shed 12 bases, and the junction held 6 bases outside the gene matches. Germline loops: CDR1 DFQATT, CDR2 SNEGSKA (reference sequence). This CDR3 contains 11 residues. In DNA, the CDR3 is TGCAGTGCTCCGGGGACAGGGGACAACACCTTC. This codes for CSAPGTGDNTF.

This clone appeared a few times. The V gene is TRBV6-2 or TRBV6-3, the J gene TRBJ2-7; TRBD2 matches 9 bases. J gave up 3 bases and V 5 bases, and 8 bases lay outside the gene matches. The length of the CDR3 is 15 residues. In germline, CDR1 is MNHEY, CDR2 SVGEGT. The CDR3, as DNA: TGTGCCAGCAGTCTGTTAGCGGGAGCCAGCTACGAGCAGTACTTC. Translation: CASSLLAGASYEQYF.

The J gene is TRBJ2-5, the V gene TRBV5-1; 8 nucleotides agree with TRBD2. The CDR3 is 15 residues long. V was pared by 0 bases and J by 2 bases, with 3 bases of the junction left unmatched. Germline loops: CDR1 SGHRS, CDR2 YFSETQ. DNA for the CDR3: TGCGCCAGCAGCTTGGCCGGGGGGGTTCAAGAGACCCAGTACTTC. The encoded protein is CASSLAGGVQETQYF.

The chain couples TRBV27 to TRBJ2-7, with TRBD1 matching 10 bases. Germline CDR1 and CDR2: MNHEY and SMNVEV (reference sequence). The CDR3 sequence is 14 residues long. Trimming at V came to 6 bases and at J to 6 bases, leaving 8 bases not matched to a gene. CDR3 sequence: CASRTLGQGSEQYF. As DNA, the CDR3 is TGTGCCAGCAGGACGCTGGGACAGGGGAGCGAGCAGTACTTC.

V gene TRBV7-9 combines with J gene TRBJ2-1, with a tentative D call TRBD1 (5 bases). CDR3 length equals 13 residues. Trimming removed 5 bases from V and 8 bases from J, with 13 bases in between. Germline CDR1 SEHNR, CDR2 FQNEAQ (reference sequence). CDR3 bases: TGTGCCAGCAGCAAACTCAGGGCCGATGAGCAGTTCTTC. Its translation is CASSKLRADEQFF.

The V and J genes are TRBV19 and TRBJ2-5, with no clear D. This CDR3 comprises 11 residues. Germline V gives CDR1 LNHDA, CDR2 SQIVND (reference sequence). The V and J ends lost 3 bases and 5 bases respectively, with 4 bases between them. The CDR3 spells CASSMAETQYF. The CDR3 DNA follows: TGTGCCAGTAGTATGGCTGAGACCCAGTACTTC.

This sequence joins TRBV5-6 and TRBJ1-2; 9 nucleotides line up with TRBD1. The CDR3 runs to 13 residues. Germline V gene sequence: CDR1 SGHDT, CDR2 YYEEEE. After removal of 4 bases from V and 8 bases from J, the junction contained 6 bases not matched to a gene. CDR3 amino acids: CASSTRQGDGYTF. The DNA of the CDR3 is TGTGCCAGCAGCACTCGACAGGGGGACGGCTACACCTTC. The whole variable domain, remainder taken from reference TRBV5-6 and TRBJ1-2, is DAGVTQSPTHLIKTRGQQVTLRCSPKSGHDTVSWYQQALGQGPQFIFQYYEEEERQRGNFPDRFSGHQFPNYSSELNVNALLLGDSALYLCASSTRQGDGYTFGSGTRLTVV.

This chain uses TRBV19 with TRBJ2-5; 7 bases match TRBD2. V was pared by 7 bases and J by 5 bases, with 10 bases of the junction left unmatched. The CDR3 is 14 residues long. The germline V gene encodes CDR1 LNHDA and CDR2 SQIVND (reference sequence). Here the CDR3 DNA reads TGTGCCAGTAACCTTGCGGGAGACTCCGAGACCCAGTACTTC. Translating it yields CASNLAGDSETQYF.

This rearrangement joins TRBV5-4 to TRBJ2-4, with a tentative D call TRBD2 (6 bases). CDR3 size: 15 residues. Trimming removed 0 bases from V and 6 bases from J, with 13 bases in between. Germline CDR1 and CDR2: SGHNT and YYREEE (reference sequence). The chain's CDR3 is CASSLARRGANIQYF. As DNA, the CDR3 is TGTGCCAGCAGCTTGGCCCGGAGGGGTGCAAACATTCAGTACTTC.

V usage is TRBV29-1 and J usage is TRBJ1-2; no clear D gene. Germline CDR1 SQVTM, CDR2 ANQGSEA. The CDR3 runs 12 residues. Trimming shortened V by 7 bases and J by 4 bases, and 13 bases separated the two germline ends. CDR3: CSARSGPYGYTF. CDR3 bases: TGCAGCGCCCGCAGCGGGCCCTATGGCTACACCTTC. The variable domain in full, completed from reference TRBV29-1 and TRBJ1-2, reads SAVISQKPSRDICQRGTSLTIQCQVDSQVTMMFWYRQQPGQSLTLIATANQGSEATYESGFVIDKFPISRPNLTFSTLTVSNMSPEDSSIYLCSARSGPYGYTFGSGTRLTVV.